This T cell receptor (beta chain) is drawn from a study of T cell changes during pregnancy in multiple sclerosis. V shed 2 bases and J 3 bases; nucleotides not matched to a gene: 4. Germline values: CDR1 ENHRY, CDR2 SYGVKD. CDR3 size: 16 residues. Only in-frame clones appear in the TCRdb table, and some are missing; sequencing was by immunoSEQ multiplex PCR. The sample contains some 37,000 clones, roughly 88% of which appear only once. The sequence derives from a female donor with multiple sclerosis, enrolled in a pregnancy study. The chain couples TRBV10-3 to TRBJ2-3; TRBD2 aligns across 11 bases. Here the sequenced sample was CD4+ T cells from peripheral blood mononuclear cells, taken before pregnancy. In DNA form, the CDR3 reads TGTGCCATCAGTGAGAGATTAGCGGGAGGGACAGATACGCAGTATTTT. It encodes CAISERLAGGTDTQYF.